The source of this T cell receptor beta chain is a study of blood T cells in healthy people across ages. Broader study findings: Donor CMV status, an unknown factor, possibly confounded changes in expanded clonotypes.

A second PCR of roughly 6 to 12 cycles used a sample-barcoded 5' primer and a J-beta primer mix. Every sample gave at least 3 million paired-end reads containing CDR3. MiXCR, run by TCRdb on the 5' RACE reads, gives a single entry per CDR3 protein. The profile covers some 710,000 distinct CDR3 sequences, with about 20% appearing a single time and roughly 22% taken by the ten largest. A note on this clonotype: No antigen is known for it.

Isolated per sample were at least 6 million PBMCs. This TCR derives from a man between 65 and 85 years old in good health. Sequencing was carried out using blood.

In DNA, the CDR3 is TGTGCCAGCAGCTTGGCCGAAGAAGGAATTGACACTGAAGCTTTCTTT. Amino acids: CASSLAEEGIDTEAFF. The chain combines TRBV5-8 with TRBJ1-1; D uncertain. CDR1 and CDR2 from the germline V gene are SGHTS and YDEGEE. CDR3 length equals 16 residues. V lost 0 bases and J lost 3, with 15 bases in between.